This entry lists 5 T cell receptor beta chains sequenced from one sample in a study of early T cells in non-severe SARS-CoV-2 infection. One entry per CDR3 protein results from TCRdb running MiXCR on the 5' RACE reads. Here the sample spans tens of thousands of distinct CDR3 sequences, 5.9% being singletons. Source: whole blood, taken at baseline. Receptors originate from an adult who was a healthcare worker with PCR-confirmed SARS-CoV-2 infection or an uninfected control (not recorded which).

This clonotype was seen ten or more times. This rearrangement joins TRBV10-3 to TRBJ1-4; D unresolved. The CDR3 has 12 amino acids. Germline-derived CDR1 and CDR2 are ENHRY and SYGVKD. The V end lost 2 bases, the J end lost 3 bases, and 1 base lay between the germline ends. The CDR3 sequence is CAISEANEKLFF. The CDR3 bases are TGTGCCATCAGTGAGGCTAATGAAAAACTGTTTTTT.

This clonotype was detected only a few times. The J gene is TRBJ1-5, the V gene TRBV7-2; no clear D. The CDR3 extends over 16 amino acids. Per the germline V gene, CDR1 is SGHTA and CDR2 is FQGNSA. Trimming shortened V by 2 bases and J by 1 base, and 12 bases separated the two germline ends. Here the CDR3 reads CASSLLPGMSNQPQHF. The CDR3 region has the DNA TGTGCCAGCAGCTTACTTCCGGGGATGAGCAATCAGCCCCAGCATTTT.

This clonotype occurred many times. The chain employs TRBV30 and TRBJ1-5; 8 nucleotides match TRBD1. CDR3 length: 15 residues. J lost 4 bases, V lost 2 bases, and 7 bases had no gene match. Germline V gene data show CDR1 as GTSNPN and CDR2 as SVGIG (reference sequence). The CDR3 DNA sequence: TGTGCCTGGAGTTCTGGGGACAGGACAAATCAGCCCCAGCATTTT. Translation gives CAWSSGDRTNQPQHF.

In this sample, this clonotype turned up a few times. The genes are TRBV18 and TRBJ2-3, with TRBD1 identical over 10 bases. The CDR3 consists of 17 residues. Germline V lookup: CDR1 KGHSH, CDR2 LQKENI. The V and J ends lost 1 base and 5 bases, in that order; junction bases with no gene match: 9. The CDR3 spells CASSPRSGTGDRDTQYF. The CDR3 region has the DNA TGTGCCAGCTCACCACGTTCCGGGACAGGGGATAGAGATACGCAGTATTTT. Together with reference TRBV18 and TRBJ2-3, the CDR3 gives the full variable domain: NAGVMQNPRHLVRRRGQEARLRCSPMKGHSHVYWYRQLPEEGLKFMVYLQKENIIDESGMPKERFSAEFPKEGPSILRIQQVVRGDSAAYFCASSPRSGTGDRDTQYFGPGTRLTVL.

This clonotype was observed a few times. The chain carries TRBV2 and TRBJ2-2; 11 bases line up with TRBD2. Looked up from germline, CDR1 is SNHLY and CDR2 is FYNNEI. The V segment lost 5 bases and the J segment 2 bases; nucleotides outside the gene matches: 13. The CDR3 has 19 residues. The CDR3 here is CASSPPGRLAGGNTGELFF. CDR3 coding DNA: TGTGCCAGCAGTCCACCGGGTAGGCTAGCGGGAGGAAACACCGGGGAGCTGTTTTTT.